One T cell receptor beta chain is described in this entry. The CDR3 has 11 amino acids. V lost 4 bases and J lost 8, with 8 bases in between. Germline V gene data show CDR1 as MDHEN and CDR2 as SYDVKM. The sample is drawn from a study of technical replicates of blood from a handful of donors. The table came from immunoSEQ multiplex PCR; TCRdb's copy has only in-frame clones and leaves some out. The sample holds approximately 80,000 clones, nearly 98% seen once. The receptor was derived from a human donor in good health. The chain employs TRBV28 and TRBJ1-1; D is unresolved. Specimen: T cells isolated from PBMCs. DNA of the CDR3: TGTGCCAGCAGTTCTCGGAGGGAAGCTTTCTTT. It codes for CASSSRREAFF.